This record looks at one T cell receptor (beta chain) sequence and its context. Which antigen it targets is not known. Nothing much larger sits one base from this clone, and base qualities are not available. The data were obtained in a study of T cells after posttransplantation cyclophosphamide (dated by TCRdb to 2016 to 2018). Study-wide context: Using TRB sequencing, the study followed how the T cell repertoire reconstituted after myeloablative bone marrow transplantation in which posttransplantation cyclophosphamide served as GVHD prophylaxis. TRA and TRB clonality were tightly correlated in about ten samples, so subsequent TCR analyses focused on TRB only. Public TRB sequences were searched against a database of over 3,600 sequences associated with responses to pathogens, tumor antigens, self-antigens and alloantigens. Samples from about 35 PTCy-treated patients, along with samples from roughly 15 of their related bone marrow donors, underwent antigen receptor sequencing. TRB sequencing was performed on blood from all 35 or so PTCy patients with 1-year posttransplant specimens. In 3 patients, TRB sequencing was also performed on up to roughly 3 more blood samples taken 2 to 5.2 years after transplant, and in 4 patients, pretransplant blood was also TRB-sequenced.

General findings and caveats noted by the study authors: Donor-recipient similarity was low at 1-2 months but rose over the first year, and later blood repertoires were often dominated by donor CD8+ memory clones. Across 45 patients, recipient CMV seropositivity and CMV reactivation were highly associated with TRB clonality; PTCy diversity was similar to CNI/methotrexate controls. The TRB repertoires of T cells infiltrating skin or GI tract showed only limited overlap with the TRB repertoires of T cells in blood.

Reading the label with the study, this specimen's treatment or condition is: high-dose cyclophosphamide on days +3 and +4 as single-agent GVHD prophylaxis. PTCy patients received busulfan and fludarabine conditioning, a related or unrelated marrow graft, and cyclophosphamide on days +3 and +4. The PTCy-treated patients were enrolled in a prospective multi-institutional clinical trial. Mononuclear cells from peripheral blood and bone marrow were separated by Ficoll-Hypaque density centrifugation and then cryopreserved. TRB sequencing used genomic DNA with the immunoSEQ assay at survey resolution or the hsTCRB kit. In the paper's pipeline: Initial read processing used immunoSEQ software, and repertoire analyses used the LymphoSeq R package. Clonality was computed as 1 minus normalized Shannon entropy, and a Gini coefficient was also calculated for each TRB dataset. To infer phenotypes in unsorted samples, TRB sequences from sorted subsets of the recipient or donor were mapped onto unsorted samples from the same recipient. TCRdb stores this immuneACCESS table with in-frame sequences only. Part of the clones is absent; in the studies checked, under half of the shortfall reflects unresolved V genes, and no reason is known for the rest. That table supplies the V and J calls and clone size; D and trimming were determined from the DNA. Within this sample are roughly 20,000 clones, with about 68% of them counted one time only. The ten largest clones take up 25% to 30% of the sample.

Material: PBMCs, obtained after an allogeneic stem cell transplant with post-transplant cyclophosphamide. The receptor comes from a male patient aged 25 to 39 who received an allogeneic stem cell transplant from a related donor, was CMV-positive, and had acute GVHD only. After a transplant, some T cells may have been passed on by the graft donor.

The encoded CDR3 is CASSVRPGQGNPYEQYF. The base sequence is TGTGCCAGCAGCGTTAGGCCGGGACAGGGCAACCCCTACGAGCAGTACTTC. The chain employs TRBV9 and TRBJ2-7; the junction holds 9 bases that match TRBD1. The germline V and J ends show losses of 2 bases and 2 bases respectively, and no gene match explains 11 bases of the junction. The CDR1 and CDR2 encoded by the germline V gene are SGDLS and YYNGEE. There are 17 amino acids in the CDR3, from cysteine to phenylalanine inclusive. The retained sequence is limited to the CDR3, 51 bases, with the frame set at the first base.